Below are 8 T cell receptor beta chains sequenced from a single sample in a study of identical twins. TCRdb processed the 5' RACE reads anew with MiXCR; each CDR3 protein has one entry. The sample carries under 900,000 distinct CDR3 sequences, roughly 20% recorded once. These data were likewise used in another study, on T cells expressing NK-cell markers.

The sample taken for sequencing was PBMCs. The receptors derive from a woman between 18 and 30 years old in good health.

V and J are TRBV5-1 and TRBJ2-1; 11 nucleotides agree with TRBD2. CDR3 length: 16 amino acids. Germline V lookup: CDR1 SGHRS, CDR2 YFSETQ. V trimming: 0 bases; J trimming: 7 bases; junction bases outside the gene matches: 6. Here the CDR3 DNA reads TGCGCCAGCAGCTTGGATCCACTAGCGGGGGTTAATGAGCAGTTCTTC. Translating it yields CASSLDPLAGVNEQFF.

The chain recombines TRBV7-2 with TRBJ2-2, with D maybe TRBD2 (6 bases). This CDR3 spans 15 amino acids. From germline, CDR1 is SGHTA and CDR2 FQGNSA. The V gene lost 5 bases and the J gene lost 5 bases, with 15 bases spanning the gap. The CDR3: CASSPPPGETGELFF. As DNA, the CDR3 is TGTGCCAGCAGCCCCCCACCGGGAGAGACCGGGGAGCTGTTTTTT.

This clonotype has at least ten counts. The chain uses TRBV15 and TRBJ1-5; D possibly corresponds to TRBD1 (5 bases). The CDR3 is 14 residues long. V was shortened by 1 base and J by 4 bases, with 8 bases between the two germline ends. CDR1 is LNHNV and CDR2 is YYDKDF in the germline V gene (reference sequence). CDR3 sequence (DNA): TGTGCCACCAGCAGAGTGGGGGGAAATCAGCCCCAGCATTTT. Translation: CATSRVGGNQPQHF.

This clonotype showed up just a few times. The CDR3 bases are TGCGCCAGCAGTTCGACTAGCGGGGGGACCCAGTACTTC. Protein sequence: CASSSTSGGTQYF. The J gene is TRBJ2-5, the V gene TRBV10-1, with TRBD2 identical over 12 bases. This CDR3 has 13 residues. Germline assignment: CDR1 WNHNN and CDR2 SYGVQD (reference sequence). With V trimmed by 5 bases and J by 7 bases, 2 bases remained unmatched.

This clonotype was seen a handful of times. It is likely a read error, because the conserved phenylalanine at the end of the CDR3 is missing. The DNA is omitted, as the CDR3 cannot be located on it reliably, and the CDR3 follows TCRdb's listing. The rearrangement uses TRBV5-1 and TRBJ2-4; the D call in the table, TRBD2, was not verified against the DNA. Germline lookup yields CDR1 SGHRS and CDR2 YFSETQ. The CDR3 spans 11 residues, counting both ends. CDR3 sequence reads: CASRGRTQEEV.

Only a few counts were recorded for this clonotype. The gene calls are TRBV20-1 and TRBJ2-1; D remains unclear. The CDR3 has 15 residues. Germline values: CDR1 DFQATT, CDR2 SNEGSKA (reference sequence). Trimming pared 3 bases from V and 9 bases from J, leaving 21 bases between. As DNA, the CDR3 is TGCAGTGCTAGTGCCACACGGATTCTGGGGATTGAGCAGTTCTTC. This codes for CSASATRILGIEQFF.

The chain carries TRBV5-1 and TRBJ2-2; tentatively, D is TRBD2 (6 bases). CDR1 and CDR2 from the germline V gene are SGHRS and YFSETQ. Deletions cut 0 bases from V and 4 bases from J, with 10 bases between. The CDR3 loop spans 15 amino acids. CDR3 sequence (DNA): TGCGCCAGCAGCTTGGATACGGGGGTCACCGGGGAGCTGTTTTTT. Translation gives CASSLDTGVTGELFF.

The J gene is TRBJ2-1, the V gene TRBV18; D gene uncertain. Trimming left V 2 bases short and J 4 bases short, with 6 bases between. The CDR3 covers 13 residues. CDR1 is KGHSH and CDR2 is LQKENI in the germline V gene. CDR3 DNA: TGTGCCAGCTCACCATTCCTATACAATGAGCAGTTCTTC. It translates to CASSPFLYNEQFF. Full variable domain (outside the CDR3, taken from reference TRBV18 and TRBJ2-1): NAGVMQNPRHLVRRRGQEARLRCSPMKGHSHVYWYRQLPEEGLKFMVYLQKENIIDESGMPKERFSAEFPKEGPSILRIQQVVRGDSAAYFCASSPFLYNEQFFGPGTRLTVL.